This TCR beta chain is from a study of cytomegalovirus exposure and HLA in healthy donors. Deletions cut 8 bases from V and 1 base from J, with 9 bases between. The CDR3 consists of 13 residues. CDR1 and CDR2 (germline): MNHEY, SMNVEV (reference sequence). It was with 60 Vbeta and 13 Jbeta primers that the PCR ran. TCRdb keeps only in-frame clones here, not all; method: immunoSEQ multiplex PCR. The sample includes 88,000 or so clones, approximately 67% seen only once; the top ten take more than 3.5%. The origin of this receptor is a male donor in good health and CMV-seropositive. The V call is TRBV27, the J call TRBJ2-1, with D perhaps TRBD1 (5 bases). Source material: PBMCs. CDR3 sequence: CASRPGSYNEQFF. In nucleotides, the CDR3 is TGTGCCAGCCGCCCAGGGTCCTACAATGAGCAGTTCTTC.